The rows below give T cell receptor beta chains drawn from one sample of a study of blood T cell repertoires in COVID-19. Sequencing used immunoSEQ multiplex PCR; TCRdb keeps in-frame clones, though not all of them. The sample includes about 260,000 clones, approximately 83% of them seen just once. What was sequenced was peripheral blood. All receptors derive from a human donor in a cohort sampled during active COVID-19. Both conserved end residues are part of each CDR3. D genes are given only for firm matches. A clone size is listed for some rows: how often the clone was seen (once, few, many), or a class if it is expanded.

v_call	clone_size	d_call	j_call	cdr3_aa	cdr3_nt
TRBV13	-	TRBD2	TRBJ2-2	CASSLGGLAHYTGELFF	TGTGCCAGCAGCTTAGGGGGACTAGCGCACTACACCGGGGAGCTGTTTTTT
TRBV19	-	-	TRBJ1-2	CASKGGFYGYTF	TGTGCCAGCAAAGGAGGGTTCTATGGCTACACCTTC
TRBV4-1	-	-	TRBJ2-5	CASSQERQQETQYF	TGCGCCAGCAGCCAAGAGAGACAGCAAGAGACCCAGTACTTC
TRBV7-2	once	TRBD2	TRBJ2-5	CASSYSGRTAGETQYF	TGTGCCAGCAGCTATAGCGGGAGGACCGCCGGGGAGACCCAGTACTTC
TRBV4-3	once	TRBD2	TRBJ2-4	CASSQDPAGGRNIQYF	TGCGCCAGCAGCCAAGATCCAGCGGGAGGCCGAAACATTCAGTACTTC
TRBV19	-	TRBD2	TRBJ2-6	CASTAPGLGSGANVLTF	TGTGCCAGTACCGCACCGGGACTAGGTTCTGGGGCCAACGTCCTGACTTTC
TRBV9	once	-	TRBJ2-1	CASSVTADNEQFF	TGTGCCAGCAGCGTAACTGCGGATAATGAGCAGTTCTTC
TRBV7-9	-	TRBD2	TRBJ2-7	CASSLPSGGSYEQYF	TGTGCCAGCAGCCTGCCTAGCGGGGGCTCCTACGAGCAGTACTTC
TRBV6-6	-	TRBD1	TRBJ2-7	CASSRTSGTGDYEQYF	TGTGCCAGCAGTCGAACATCAGGGACAGGGGACTACGAGCAGTACTTC
TRBV7-3	-	TRBD2	TRBJ2-3	CASSLTSGRADTQYF	TGTGCCAGCAGCTTAACTAGCGGGAGGGCAGATACGCAGTATTTT
TRBV3-1/TRBV3-2	few	TRBD2	TRBJ2-2	CASSQEGLAFGRELFF	TGTGCCAGCAGCCAAGAAGGACTAGCTTTTGGCCGGGAGCTGTTTTTT
TRBV4-3	-	TRBD2	TRBJ2-1	CASSQDRMGYISGRAINNEQFF	TGCGCCAGCAGCCAAGACCGTATGGGATATATCAGCGGGAGAGCAATAAACAATGAGCAGTTCTTC
TRBV28	once	TRBD1	TRBJ1-2	CATPAGPTGSNGYTF	TGTGCCACCCCCGCTGGTCCGACAGGGTCGAATGGCTACACCTTC
TRBV12-1	once	-	TRBJ2-5	CASSSPRGSFEPQETQYF	TGTGCCAGCAGCTCCCCTAGGGGAAGCTTCGAACCCCAAGAGACCCAGTACTTC
TRBV21-1	-	-	TRBJ2-3	CASPGRGRHTDTQYF	TGTGCCAGCCCCGGGCGGGGAAGGCACACAGATACGCAGTATTTT
TRBV11-2	-	-	TRBJ2-1	CASSSSGRAEQFF	TGTGCCAGCAGCTCCAGCGGAAGGGCTGAGCAGTTCTTC
TRBV6-5	-	-	TRBJ1-3	CASSSGGSGNTIYF	TGTGCCAGCAGCTCCGGCGGGTCTGGAAACACCATATATTTT
TRBV19	few	TRBD1	TRBJ2-5	CASRDRGRGETQYF	TGTGCCAGTAGGGACAGGGGGCGCGGGGAGACCCAGTACTTC
TRBV19	-	TRBD2	TRBJ2-3	CASSIGPGLAGLDTQYF	TGTGCCAGTAGTATAGGACCGGGACTAGCGGGATTAGATACGCAGTATTTT
TRBV3-1/TRBV3-2	-	TRBD2	TRBJ2-7	CASSQGTSGRLEQYF	TGTGCCAGCAGCCAGGGGACTAGCGGGAGGCTCGAGCAGTACTTC
TRBV7-2	once	TRBD2	TRBJ2-5	CASSTVGTSGETQYF	TGTGCCAGCAGCACCGTCGGGACTAGCGGTGAGACCCAGTACTTC
TRBV1	-	-	TRBJ1-1	CTSSGTSGILAFF	TGCACCAGCAGCGGAACCTCGGGGATTCTAGCTTTCTTT
TRBV19	once	-	TRBJ1-2	CASSGSASGYTF	TGTGCCAGTAGTGGGAGCGCTAGTGGCTACACCTTC
TRBV4-1	-	-	TRBJ1-6	CASSQELLRTGSNSPLHF	TGCGCCAGCAGCCAAGAGTTACTTCGGACGGGGAGCAATTCACCCCTCCACTTT
TRBV25-1	-	-	TRBJ1-1	CASSESPNTEAFF	TGTGCCAGCAGTGAAAGCCCGAACACTGAAGCTTTCTTT
TRBV4-1	-	TRBD2	TRBJ2-7	CASSQSGLAGSEQYF	TGCGCCAGCAGCCAATCGGGACTAGCAGGGAGCGAGCAGTACTTC
TRBV4-1	-	TRBD2	TRBJ2-3	CASSQESSAGRAGRTDTQYF	TGCGCCAGCAGCCAAGAGTCCAGTGCGGGGAGGGCCGGTCGCACAGATACGCAGTATTTT
TRBV2	-	-	TRBJ1-5	CASRDSRLSNQPQHF	TGTGCCAGCAGAGACAGCAGACTTAGCAATCAGCCCCAGCATTTT
TRBV12-3/TRBV12-4	once	-	TRBJ2-7	CASSGNSYEQYF	TGTGCCAGCAGTGGCAACTCCTACGAGCAGTACTTC
TRBV5-1	-	TRBD2	TRBJ2-3	CASSPYGVGRAQDTQYF	TGCGCCAGCAGCCCCTACGGGGTCGGGAGGGCCCAAGATACGCAGTATTTT